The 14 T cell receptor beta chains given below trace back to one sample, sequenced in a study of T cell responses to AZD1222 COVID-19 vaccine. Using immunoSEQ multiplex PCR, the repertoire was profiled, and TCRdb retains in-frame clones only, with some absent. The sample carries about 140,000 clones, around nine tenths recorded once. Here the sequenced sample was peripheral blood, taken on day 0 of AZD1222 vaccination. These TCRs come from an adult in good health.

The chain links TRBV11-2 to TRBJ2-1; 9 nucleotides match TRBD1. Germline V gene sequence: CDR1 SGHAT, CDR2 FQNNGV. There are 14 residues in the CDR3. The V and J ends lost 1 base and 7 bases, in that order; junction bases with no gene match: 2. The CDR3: CASSLVTGGNEQFF. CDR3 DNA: TGTGCCAGCAGCTTAGTGACAGGGGGTAATGAGCAGTTCTTC.

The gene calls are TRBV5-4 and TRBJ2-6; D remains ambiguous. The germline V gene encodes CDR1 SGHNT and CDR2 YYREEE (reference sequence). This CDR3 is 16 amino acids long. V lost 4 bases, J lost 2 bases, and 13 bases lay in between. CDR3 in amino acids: CASSTRVEPGANVLTF. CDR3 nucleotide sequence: TGTGCCAGCAGCACCCGGGTCGAGCCTGGGGCCAACGTCCTGACTTTC.

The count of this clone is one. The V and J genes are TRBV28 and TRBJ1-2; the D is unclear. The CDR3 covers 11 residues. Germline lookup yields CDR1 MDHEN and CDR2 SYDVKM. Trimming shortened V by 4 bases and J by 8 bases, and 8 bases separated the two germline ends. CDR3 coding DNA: TGTGCCAGCAGTTACAGAGAGGGCTACACCTTC. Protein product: CASSYREGYTF.

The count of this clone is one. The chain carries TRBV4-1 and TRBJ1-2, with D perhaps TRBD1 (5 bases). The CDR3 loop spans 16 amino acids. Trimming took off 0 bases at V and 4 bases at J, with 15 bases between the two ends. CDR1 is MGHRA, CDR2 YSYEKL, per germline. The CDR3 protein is CASSQDQDNRFYGYTF. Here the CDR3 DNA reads TGCGCCAGCAGCCAAGATCAAGATAACAGGTTCTATGGCTACACCTTC.

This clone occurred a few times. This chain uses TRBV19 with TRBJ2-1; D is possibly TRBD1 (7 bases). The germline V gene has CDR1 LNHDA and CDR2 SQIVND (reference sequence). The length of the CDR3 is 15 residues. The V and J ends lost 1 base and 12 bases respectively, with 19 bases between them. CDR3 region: CASSIVARGVGRQFF. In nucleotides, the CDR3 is TGTGCCAGTAGTATAGTGGCCAGGGGGGTCGGACGGCAGTTCTTC.

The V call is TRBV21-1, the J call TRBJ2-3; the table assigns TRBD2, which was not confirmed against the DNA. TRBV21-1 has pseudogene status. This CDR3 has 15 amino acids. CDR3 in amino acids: CASSDRDSKGDTQYF. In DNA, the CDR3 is TGTGCCAGCAGCGACCGGGACTCAAAAGGGGATACGCAGTATTTT.

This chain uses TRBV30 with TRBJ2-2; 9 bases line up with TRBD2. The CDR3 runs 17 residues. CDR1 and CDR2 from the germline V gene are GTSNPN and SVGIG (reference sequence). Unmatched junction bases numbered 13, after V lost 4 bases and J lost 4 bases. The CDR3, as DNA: TGTGCCTGGACTGGTGTGGCGGGAGGGCCGGCCACCGGGGAGCTGTTTTTT. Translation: CAWTGVAGGPATGELFF.

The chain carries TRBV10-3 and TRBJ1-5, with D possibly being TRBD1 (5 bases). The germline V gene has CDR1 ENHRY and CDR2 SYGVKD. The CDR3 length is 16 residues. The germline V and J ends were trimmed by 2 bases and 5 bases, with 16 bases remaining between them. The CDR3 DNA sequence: TGTGCCATCAGTGAGATGGGCAGGGATCTGGATCAGCCCCAGCATTTT. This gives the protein CAISEMGRDLDQPQHF.

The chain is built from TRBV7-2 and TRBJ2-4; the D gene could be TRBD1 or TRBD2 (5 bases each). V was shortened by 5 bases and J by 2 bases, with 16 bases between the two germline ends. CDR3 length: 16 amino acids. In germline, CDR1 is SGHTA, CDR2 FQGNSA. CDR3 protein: CASSMRGRGPKNIQYF. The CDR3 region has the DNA TGTGCCAGCAGCATGAGGGGCCGGGGACCCAAAAACATTCAGTACTTC.

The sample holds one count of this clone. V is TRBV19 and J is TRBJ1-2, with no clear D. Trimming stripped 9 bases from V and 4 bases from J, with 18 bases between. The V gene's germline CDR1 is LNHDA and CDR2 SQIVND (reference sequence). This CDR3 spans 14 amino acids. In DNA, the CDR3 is TGTGCCAGCCAAAGTCCCAATGGGTTCTATGGCTACACCTTC. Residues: CASQSPNGFYGYTF.

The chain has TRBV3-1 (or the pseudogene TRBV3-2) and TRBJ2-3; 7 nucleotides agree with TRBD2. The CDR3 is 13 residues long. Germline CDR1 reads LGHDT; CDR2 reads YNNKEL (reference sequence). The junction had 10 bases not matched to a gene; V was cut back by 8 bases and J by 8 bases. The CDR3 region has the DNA TGTGCCAGCGGTCCGGGGGGATTAGGTACGCAGTATTTT. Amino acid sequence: CASGPGGLGTQYF.

Here the CDR3 reads CASSSTSGSENEQFF. The CDR3 DNA follows: TGCGCCAGCAGCTCGACTAGCGGGAGTGAGAATGAGCAGTTCTTC. The chain joins TRBV5-1 to TRBJ2-1; TRBD2 agrees at 12 bases. Germline assignment: CDR1 SGHRS and CDR2 YFSETQ. This CDR3 is 15 amino acids long. The trim removed 3 bases at V and 7 bases at J, leaving 5 bases unmatched.

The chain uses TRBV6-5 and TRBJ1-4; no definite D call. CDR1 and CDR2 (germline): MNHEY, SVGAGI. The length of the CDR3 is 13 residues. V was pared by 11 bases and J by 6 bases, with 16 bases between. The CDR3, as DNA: TGTGCCGGGTCCAAGATAGAAGATGAAAAACTGTTTTTT. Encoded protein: CAGSKIEDEKLFF.

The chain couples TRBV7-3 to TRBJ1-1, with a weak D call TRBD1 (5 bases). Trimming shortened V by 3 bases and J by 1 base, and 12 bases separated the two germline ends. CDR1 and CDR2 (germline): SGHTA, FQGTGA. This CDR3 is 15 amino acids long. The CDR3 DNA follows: TGTGCCAGCAGCTTGAAGGGGAGAGGGAACACTGAAGCTTTCTTT. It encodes CASSLKGRGNTEAFF.